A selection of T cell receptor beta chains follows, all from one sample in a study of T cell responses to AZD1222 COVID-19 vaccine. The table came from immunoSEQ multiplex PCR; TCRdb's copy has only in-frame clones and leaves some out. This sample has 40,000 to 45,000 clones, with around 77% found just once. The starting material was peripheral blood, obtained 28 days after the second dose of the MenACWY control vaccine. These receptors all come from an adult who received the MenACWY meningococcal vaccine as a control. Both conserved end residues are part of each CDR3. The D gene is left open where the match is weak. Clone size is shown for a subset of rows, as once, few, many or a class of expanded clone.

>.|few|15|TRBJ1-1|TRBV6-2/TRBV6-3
TGTGCCAGCGGCCAACCGGACTCCCTGGGCACTGAAGCTTTCTTT
CASGQPDSLGTEAFF
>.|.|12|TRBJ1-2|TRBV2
TGTGCCAGCAGGACAGGCGGCTATGGCTACACCTTC
CASRTGGYGYTF
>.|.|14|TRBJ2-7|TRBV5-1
TGCGCCAGCAGCTTGGAGGGGGGAGGCTACGAGCAGTACTTC
CASSLEGGGYEQYF
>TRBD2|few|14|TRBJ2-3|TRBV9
TGTGCCACCGGGAGGGGCGGGAGAGCAGATACGCAGTATTTT
CATGRGGRADTQYF
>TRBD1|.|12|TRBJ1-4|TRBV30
TGTGCCGGACAGGGTAGGGTAGAAAAACTGTTTTTT
CAGQGRVEKLFF
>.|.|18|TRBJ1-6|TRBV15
TGTGCCACCAGCAGGGACATCCACAGGTCATATCGGAATTCACCCCTCCACTTT
CATSRDIHRSYRNSPLHF
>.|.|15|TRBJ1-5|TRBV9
TGTGCCAGCAGCGGGGATGGGGGCGTGGGTCAGCCCCAGCATTTT
CASSGDGGVGQPQHF
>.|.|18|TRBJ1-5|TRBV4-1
TGCGCCAGCAGCCAAGATCCCAGGGTGGGTTATAGCAATCAGCCCCAGCATTTT
CASSQDPRVGYSNQPQHF
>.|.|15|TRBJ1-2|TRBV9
TGTGCCAGCAGCGGGAACTTACAGGGTAGCTATGGCTACACCTTC
CASSGNLQGSYGYTF
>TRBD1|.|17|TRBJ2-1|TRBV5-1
TGCGCCAGCAGCACATCAGGGGGCGCTGGGTCCTACAATGAGCAGTTCTTC
CASSTSGGAGSYNEQFF
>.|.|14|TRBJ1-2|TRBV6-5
TGTGCCAGCAAGCAGACAGGCCGTAACTATGGCTACACCTTC
CASKQTGRNYGYTF
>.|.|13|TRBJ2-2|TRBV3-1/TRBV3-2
TGTGCCAGCAGCCAAACGAACACCGGGGAGCTGTTTTTT
CASSQTNTGELFF
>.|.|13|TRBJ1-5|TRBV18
TGTGCCAGCTCACCGCAGGGCAACCAGCCCCAGCATTTT
CASSPQGNQPQHF
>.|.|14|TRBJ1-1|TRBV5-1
TGCGCCAGCAAGCTAGGTGGGGAGAACACTGAAGCTTTCTTT
CASKLGGENTEAFF
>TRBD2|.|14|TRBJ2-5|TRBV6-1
TGTGCCAGCAGTGAAGCGGCCGGGGGGGAGACCCAGTACTTC
CASSEAAGGETQYF
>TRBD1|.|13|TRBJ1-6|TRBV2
TGTGCCAGCAGAGGACAGGGAGATTCACCCCTCCACTTT
CASRGQGDSPLHF
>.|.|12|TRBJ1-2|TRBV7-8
TGTGCCAGCAGCTTAGACAACTATGGCTACACCTTC
CASSLDNYGYTF
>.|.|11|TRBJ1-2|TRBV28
TGTGCCAGCAGTTGGGGGGCCGGCTACACCTTC
CASSWGAGYTF
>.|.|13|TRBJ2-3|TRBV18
TGTGCCAGCTCACCCCCGACTCGGGATACGCAGTATTTT
CASSPPTRDTQYF
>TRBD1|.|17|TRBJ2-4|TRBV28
TGTGCCAGCACCCCCCGACAGGGACAGGGCTCCAAAAACATTCAGTACTTC
CASTPRQGQGSKNIQYF
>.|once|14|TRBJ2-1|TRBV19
TGTGCCAGTAGTATACGGGAGCAATCAATTGAGCAGTTCTTC
CASSIREQSIEQFF
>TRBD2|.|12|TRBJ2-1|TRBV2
TGTGCCAGCCAGCGGGATTACAATGAGCAGTTCTTC
CASQRDYNEQFF
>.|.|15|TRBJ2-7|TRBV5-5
TGTGCCAGCAGTTTTCTGGACACTGACTCCTACGAGCAGTACTTC
CASSFLDTDSYEQYF
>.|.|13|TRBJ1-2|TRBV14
TGTGCCAGCAGCCATGGGACGGCTGGAGGCTACACCTTC
CASSHGTAGGYTF
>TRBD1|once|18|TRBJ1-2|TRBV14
TGTGCCAGCAGCCCGATCCCATTTTCGGGACAGGGGATAAATGGCTACACCTTC
CASSPIPFSGQGINGYTF
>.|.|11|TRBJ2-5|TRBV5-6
TGTGCCAGCAGCGTCGGAGAGACCCAGTACTTC
CASSVGETQYF
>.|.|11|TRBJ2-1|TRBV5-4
TGTGCCAGCAGCCGATACAATGAGCAGTTCTTC
CASSRYNEQFF
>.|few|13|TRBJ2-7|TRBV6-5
TGTGCCAGCAGTTACTCTATGGAGGGGGCGAGGAGGTTC
CASSYSMEGARRF
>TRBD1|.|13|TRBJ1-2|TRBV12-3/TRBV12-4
TGTGCCAGCAGTCCAACAGGGGCCGGAGGCTACACCTTC
CASSPTGAGGYTF
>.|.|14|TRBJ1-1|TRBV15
TGTGCCACCAGCAGAGGGCGGTTCAACACTGAAGCTTTCTTT
CATSRGRFNTEAFF